This T cell receptor (beta chain) was identified in a study of identical twins. Germline loops: CDR1 SQVTM, CDR2 ANQGSEA. Trimming took 2 bases from V and 8 from J, leaving 6 bases between them. The CDR3 has 11 residues. TCRdb re-analysed the 5' RACE reads in MiXCR, keeping a single row per CDR3 protein. Of fewer than 350,000 distinct CDR3 sequences in the sample, roughly 8.6% were seen once. The sample also formed part of further work on yellow fever vaccine responses in identical twins.

The J gene is TRBJ1-4, the V gene TRBV29-1, with a possible D match to TRBD1 (5 bases). The receptor was isolated from a woman under 30 in good health. Sample: memory (CD45RO+) T cells sorted from blood. The CDR3 DNA follows: TGCAGCGTTGAATGGGGGGAAAAACTGTTTTTT. Protein product: CSVEWGEKLFF.